Reported below is one T cell receptor beta chain. Its antigen is unknown. Under the authors' procedure: Filtering of immunoSEQ junctional sequences could not match full-length read filtering. Generated by immunoSEQ multiplex PCR, the TCRdb table keeps only in-frame clones and is missing some. For V, J and clone size, that table is used; D and trimming come from the DNA. The table records around 650,000 clones, about 95% of them present only once. The data derive from a study of shared clonotypes between healthy human individuals. Naive CD8 populations comprised CD45RO-negative cells positively selected for CCR7, excluding terminally differentiated effector memory CD45RA+ cells. None of the donors, who were healthy HIV-negative adults, had recently had acute infections or vaccinations. Germline CDR1 reads PRHDT; CDR2 reads FYEKMQ (reference sequence). The CDR3 totals 14 residues. V gave up 1 base and J gave up 0 bases, with 6 bases separating them.

Study results and limitations: Sequencing depth was a factor that was expected to affect clonotype sharing among donors. Sorted-subset samples were not fully sequenced, rarefaction indicated.

Source material: naive CD8+ T cells sorted from blood. This clonotype was obtained from a woman aged 25 to 39 in good health. The rearrangement uses TRBV13 and TRBJ1-1; D is unclear. The CDR3 coding sequence is TGTGCCAGCAGCTTAGTATTCCTGAACACTGAAGCTTTCTTT. Protein: CASSLVFLNTEAFF.